These T cell receptor beta chains were read from a single sample in a study of T cells in Graves' hyperthyroidism and ophthalmopathy. TCRdb called the multiplex PCR reads again in MiXCR, with one record for every CDR3 protein. This table has 600,000 to 750,000 distinct CDR3 sequences, 17% appearing once. Material: blood. The source of these receptors is a man aged 50 or older with Graves' hyperthyroidism. Each CDR3 is given without its conserved first and last residue. Fields, in order: V gene, J gene, CDR3 protein.

>TRBV27|TRBJ1-2
VSSLSGTGTNYGYT
>TRBV3-1|TRBJ1-1
ASSRGTGTFLNTEAF
>TRBV7-9|TRBJ2-1
ASSLFGLAGGSSYNEQF
>TRBV11-3|TRBJ1-1
ASSLRGGSNTEAF
>TRBV29-1|TRBJ2-2
SVEDFGQGRSRGLF
>TRBV7-9|TRBJ2-5
ASRDGDRGPETQY
>TRBV7-9|TRBJ1-1
ASSLDLLGREAF
>TRBV5-1|TRBJ2-2
ASSFLAVGELF
>TRBV20-1|TRBJ2-5
SASVSWEETQY
>TRBV3-1|TRBJ1-2
ASRGRGRFYGYT
>TRBV7-2|TRBJ1-1
ASSLAGQLNTEAF
>TRBV11-2|TRBJ2-1
ASSLDRGGRNEQF
>TRBV19|TRBJ2-1
ASSIMAVAYNEQF
>TRBV20-1|TRBJ2-7
SARDGRRSSYEQY
>TRBV6-2/TRBV6-3|TRBJ2-7
ASKDRYEQY
>TRBV24-1|TRBJ1-2
ATSDSGRNYGYT
>TRBV20-1|TRBJ2-1
SAKDLRPGKGYNEQF
>TRBV7-3|TRBJ2-7
ASSLRSGVEQY
>TRBV4-3|TRBJ2-1
ASSQQAGSYNEQS
>TRBV11-2|TRBJ2-1
ASSLVAVVVIEQF
>TRBV18|TRBJ2-7
ASSPISLYEQY
>TRBV12-3/TRBV12-4|TRBJ1-2
ASKAGGSYGYT
>TRBV6-1|TRBJ2-3
ASSETGGPRGDTQY
>TRBV7-2|TRBJ2-1
ASSLLAGGWDEQF
>TRBV3-1|TRBJ1-1
ASSQEGRNTEAF
>TRBV19|TRBJ1-2
ASGDRGANYGYT
>TRBV12-3/TRBV12-4|TRBJ2-7
ASSYGQGHSYEQY